This T cell receptor (beta chain) comes out of a study of T cell clonality in common variable immunodeficiency. Study-wide points: Compared with healthy controls, CVID subjects showed increased TCRbeta clonality, mostly in about a third.

In this sample, this clone turned up many times. Antigen: not known. Coverage ceases 3 residues before the CDR3 finishes, and the germline J gene fills in the end. Here immunoSEQ multiplex PCR was the method, and the copy in TCRdb shows in-frame clones only, minus some. The sample contains roughly 60,000 clones, none of them singletons. The germline V gene encodes CDR1 PRHDT and CDR2 FYEKMQ (reference sequence). This CDR3 contains 17 residues. The germline V and J ends were trimmed by 1 base and 0 bases, with 14 bases remaining between them. What was sequenced was peripheral blood mononuclear cells. The clonotype was recovered from a person aged 18-70 years in good health. This sequence joins TRBV13 and TRBJ2-3; the D is unclear. CDR3 DNA (partial): TGTGCCAGCAGCTTAGTCTTAGGCGGAATAAGCACAGATACG. Its translation: CASSLVLGGISTDT. The CDR3, in full, reads CASSLVLGGISTDTQYF.